This passage covers 17 T cell receptor beta chains from one sample sequenced in a study of T cells in Graves' hyperthyroidism and ophthalmopathy. What was amplified from RNA transcripts were TCR beta CDR3 regions. With the HTBI primer set, the TCR CDR3 went through a first round of RT-PCR. TCRdb processed the multiplex PCR reads anew with MiXCR; each CDR3 protein has one entry. This sample has around 300,000 distinct CDR3 sequences, with about an eighth found just once. Sequenced sample: blood. The source of these receptors is a woman in her 30s with Graves' hyperthyroidism that later progressed to Graves' ophthalmopathy.

This clonotype was seen a handful of times. The chain combines TRBV27 with TRBJ2-7; tentatively, D is TRBD2 (6 bases). CDR1 MNHEY and CDR2 SMNVEV come from the germline V gene (reference sequence). Trimming pared 3 bases from V and 7 bases from J, leaving 19 bases between. CDR3 length equals 15 residues. This chain's CDR3 is CASSFLGRPGWEQYF. The CDR3 DNA reads TGTGCCAGCAGTTTTTTGGGGAGGCCCGGTTGGGAGCAGTACTTC.

In this sample, this clonotype turned up many times. The chain carries TRBV29-1 and TRBJ2-3; no firm D call. Germline loops: CDR1 SQVTM, CDR2 ANQGSEA. V lost 4 bases and J lost 2, with 10 bases in between. The CDR3 spans 13 residues. The CDR3 spells CSVVGQNTDTQYF. The CDR3 region has the DNA TGCAGCGTTGTAGGCCAGAACACAGATACGCAGTATTTT.

This clonotype was recorded many times. The chain couples TRBV30 to TRBJ2-7; possible D gene TRBD1, 6 bases. Germline V gives CDR1 GTSNPN, CDR2 SVGIG (reference sequence). The CDR3 contains 14 residues. V lost 3 bases and J lost 1, with 13 bases in between. The CDR3 region has the DNA TGTGCCTGGAGCCCACCGGGACAATCCTACGAGCAGTACTTC. Its translation: CAWSPPGQSYEQYF.

This clonotype was seen ten or more times. V usage is TRBV28 and J usage is TRBJ2-4; TRBD2 matches 8 bases. Germline loops: CDR1 MDHEN, CDR2 SYDVKM. This CDR3 has 15 amino acids. J lost 1 base, V lost 2 bases, and 1 base had no gene match. Here the CDR3 reads CASSLQREAKNIQYF. CDR3 nucleotides: TGTGCCAGCAGTTTACAGCGGGAGGCCAAAAACATTCAGTACTTC.

This clonotype came up many times. The chain couples TRBV5-5 to TRBJ2-7; 12 bases are shared with TRBD2. The CDR3 extends over 15 amino acids. Per the germline V gene, CDR1 is SGHKS and CDR2 is YYEKEE (reference sequence). V shed 6 bases, J shed 7 bases, and the junction held 11 bases outside the gene matches. The DNA of the CDR3 is TGTGCCAGCACCTCGACTAGCGGGAGTCTGGGAGAGCAGTACTTC. Residues: CASTSTSGSLGEQYF.

The sample holds a few counts of this clonotype. This chain uses TRBV4-3 with TRBJ2-7; 7 bases match TRBD2. The germline V gene has CDR1 LGHNA and CDR2 YSLEER. J gave up 0 bases and V 3 bases, and 5 bases lay outside the gene matches. This CDR3 is 15 amino acids long. The CDR3 coding sequence is TGCGCCAGCAGCCACCAAGCGGGATCCTCCTACGAGCAGTACTTC. Encoded protein: CASSHQAGSSYEQYF.

V is TRBV19 and J is TRBJ2-3, with 12 nucleotides matching TRBD2. The CDR3 length is 16 residues. J was trimmed by 6 bases and V by 10 bases; bases with no gene match: 14. CDR1 is LNHDA and CDR2 is SQIVND in the germline V gene (reference sequence). The CDR3 DNA reads TGTGCCACCGGGACTAGCGGGCCCCCGACCACGGATACGCAGTATTTT. It translates to CATGTSGPPTTDTQYF.

This clonotype was detected ten times or more. V and J are TRBV18 and TRBJ1-1, with D possibly matching TRBD1 (5 bases). This CDR3 spans 13 amino acids. From germline, CDR1 is KGHSH and CDR2 LQKENI. Trimming stripped 3 bases from V and 5 bases from J, with 10 bases between. The CDR3 DNA follows: TGTGCCAGCTCACCTCCGGGGGAAACTGAAGCTTTCTTT. Its translation is CASSPPGETEAFF. Full variable domain (remainder filled in from reference TRBV18 and TRBJ1-1): NAGVMQNPRHLVRRRGQEARLRCSPMKGHSHVYWYRQLPEEGLKFMVYLQKENIIDESGMPKERFSAEFPKEGPSILRIQQVVRGDSAAYFCASSPPGETEAFFGQGTRLTVV.

The chain recombines TRBV19 with TRBJ2-3, with a weak D call TRBD1 (6 bases). The CDR3 extends over 14 amino acids. The V and J ends lost 7 bases and 4 bases respectively, with 15 bases between them. Germline values: CDR1 LNHDA, CDR2 SQIVND (reference sequence). The CDR3, as DNA: TGTGCCAGTACGGAACAGGGCAGTCCAGATACGCAGTATTTT. Translated: CASTEQGSPDTQYF.

This clonotype was picked up many times. The J gene is TRBJ2-1, the V gene TRBV13; 7 positions match TRBD1. The germline V gene encodes CDR1 PRHDT and CDR2 FYEKMQ (reference sequence). The CDR3 consists of 16 residues. Trimming took 5 bases from V and 5 from J; bases not matched to a gene: 12. The CDR3 nucleotides are TGTGCCAGCAGCGGAAGGGCTCCGACAGGGAACAATGAGCAGTTCTTC. Translation: CASSGRAPTGNNEQFF.

This clonotype showed up many times. V gene TRBV27 combines with J gene TRBJ1-1; D remains ambiguous. Trimming shortened V by 2 bases and J by 5 bases, and 12 bases separated the two germline ends. This CDR3 is built from 14 residues. Germline CDR1 reads MNHEY; CDR2 reads SMNVEV (reference sequence). Written as DNA, the CDR3 is TGTGCCAGCAGTTTACGATCCTTGGTGACTGAAGCTTTCTTT. This codes for CASSLRSLVTEAFF.

The chain links TRBV30 to TRBJ2-1; 7 bases map to TRBD1. CDR1 is GTSNPN, CDR2 SVGIG, per germline (reference sequence). The trim removed 1 base at V and 3 bases at J, leaving 9 bases unmatched. This CDR3 contains 16 residues. CDR3 coding DNA: TGTGCCTGGAGTGGTCCGGGACAGCGCTTCTACAATGAGCAGTTCTTC. Translating it yields CAWSGPGQRFYNEQFF.

This clonotype was seen at least ten times. This chain connects TRBV28 to TRBJ2-3; 14 positions match TRBD2. Germline CDR1 MDHEN, CDR2 SYDVKM. V was clipped by 0 bases and J by 6 bases; unmatched bases: 11. The CDR3 totals 19 residues. CDR3 nucleotides: TGTGCCAGCAGTTTATGGGGACTAGCGGGGGACGGAGAGGCGGATACGCAGTATTTT. It encodes CASSLWGLAGDGEADTQYF. The variable domain in full, completed from reference TRBV28 and TRBJ2-3, reads DVKVTQSSRYLVKRTGEKVFLECVQDMDHENMFWYRQDPGLGLRLIYFSYDVKMKEKGDIPEGYSVSREKKERFSLILESASTNQTSMYLCASSLWGLAGDGEADTQYFGPGTRLTVL.

This clonotype was picked up many times. V and J are TRBV9 and TRBJ1-1; D is perhaps TRBD1 (6 bases). Trimming took 4 bases from V and 5 from J, leaving 12 bases between them. The length of the CDR3 is 13 residues. Germline CDR1 is SGDLS and CDR2 is YYNGEE. The CDR3 reads CASSKQGETEAFF. The CDR3, as DNA: TGTGCCAGCAGCAAACAGGGTGAAACTGAAGCTTTCTTT. The whole variable domain, filled in from reference TRBV9 and TRBJ1-1, reads DSGVTQTPKHLITATGQRVTLRCSPRSGDLSVYWYQQSLDQGLQFLIQYYNGEERAKGNILERFSAQQFPDLHSELNLSSLELGDSALYFCASSKQGETEAFFGQGTRLTVV.

This clonotype came up many times. The chain combines TRBV3-1 with TRBJ2-7; D is uncertain. Germline V CDR1 and CDR2: LGHDT, YNNKEL (reference sequence). V was pared by 1 base and J by 2 bases, with 21 bases between. This CDR3 has 18 amino acids. CDR3 amino acids: CASSQVSPVSIIPYEQYF. CDR3 nucleotide sequence: TGTGCCAGCAGCCAAGTGTCCCCGGTCAGCATAATACCCTACGAGCAGTACTTC.

There are many counts of this clonotype. The rearrangement joins TRBV2 to TRBJ2-3; 15 nucleotides align to TRBD2. J lost 3 bases, V lost 8 bases, and 6 bases had no gene match. The CDR3 runs 16 residues. CDR1 SNHLY and CDR2 FYNNEI come from the germline V gene. CDR3 sequence: CASRTSGRVWTDTQYF. The CDR3 coding sequence is TGTGCCAGCCGGACTAGCGGGAGGGTTTGGACAGATACGCAGTATTTT.

This rearrangement joins TRBV5-4 to TRBJ2-1, with 10 bases matching TRBD2. CDR1 is SGHNT, CDR2 YYREEE, per germline (reference sequence). V was pared by 4 bases and J by 3 bases, with 10 bases of the junction left unmatched. This CDR3 has 17 residues. The CDR3 nucleotides read TGTGCCAGCAGCCCTCACGGACTAGCGGACCTCTACAATGAGCAGTTCTTC. It yields the protein CASSPHGLADLYNEQFF.